A single T cell receptor (beta chain) is shown here with its context. This record comes from a study of shared clonotypes between healthy human individuals. Data came from immunoSEQ multiplex PCR; TCRdb stores just in-frame clones and leaves some out. This table holds 600,000 to 800,000 clones, just under 75% found once. CDR3 size: 16 residues. V lost 4 bases and J lost 3; bases outside the gene matches: 9. The germline V gene encodes CDR1 SGHRS and CDR2 YFSETQ. Material: memory CD4+ T cells sorted from blood. Documented subset: CD45RA-negative fraction. The sequence was collected from a woman in her 30s in good health. The chain recombines TRBV5-1 with TRBJ2-2; 7 positions match TRBD1. CDR3 amino acids: CASSVTRDSYTGELFF. The DNA of the CDR3 is TGCGCCAGCAGCGTAACACGGGACAGCTACACCGGGGAGCTGTTTTTT.